The 27 T cell receptor beta chains in this list originate from one sample, sequenced in a study of OX40 agonist ivuxolimab in advanced cancers. Here immunoSEQ multiplex PCR was the method, and the copy in TCRdb shows in-frame clones only, minus some. The table includes some 59,000 clones, around 90% detected once. The sample here was CD4+ or CD8+ T cells sorted from blood, taken in a trial of the OX40 agonist ivuxolimab. These receptors all come from an adult with an advanced solid tumor such as melanoma, head and neck, liver or kidney cancer.

This sequence joins TRBV5-8 and TRBJ1-4; 7 positions match TRBD1. Trimming took 4 bases from V and 0 from J; bases not matched to a gene: 6. Germline CDR1 SGHTS, CDR2 YDEGEE. CDR3 length: 16 residues. CDR3 nucleotide sequence: TGTGCCAGCAGCCCCCGACAGGGTTCAACTAATGAAAAACTGTTTTTT. It yields the protein CASSPRQGSTNEKLFF. Filled out from reference TRBV5-8 and TRBJ1-4, the complete variable domain reads EAGVTQSPTHLIKTRGQQATLRCSPISGHTSVYWYQQALGLGLQFLLWYDEGEERNRGNFPPRFSGRQFPNYSSELNVNALELEDSALYLCASSPRQGSTNEKLFFGSGTQLSVL.

As to this clone: The junction differs from germline at one of its ends, possibly a read error. The rearrangement uses TRBV28 and TRBJ2-7; 7 bases align to TRBD1. Germline V CDR1 and CDR2: MDHEN, SYDVKM. This CDR3 comprises 14 residues. CDR3 in DNA: TGTGCCAGCAGATTATCGGGACAGTCCTACGAGCAGTACTTC. Translating it yields CASRLSGQSYEQYF.

V is TRBV28 and J is TRBJ2-5; D is perhaps TRBD2 (6 bases). V lost 7 bases and J lost 0, with 9 bases in between. The CDR3 is made up of 13 amino acids. Per the germline V gene, CDR1 is MDHEN and CDR2 is SYDVKM. CDR3 nucleotides: TGTGCCAGCACTCGGGGGTACCAAGAGACCCAGTACTTC. The encoded protein is CASTRGYQETQYF.

J is TRBJ2-2 and V is TRBV5-1; D ambiguous. V lost 1 base and J 4 bases, leaving 11 bases between the germline ends. CDR3 length equals 15 residues. CDR1 and CDR2 (germline): SGHRS, YFSETQ. The DNA of the CDR3 is TGCGCCAGCAGCTTGAGGGCCTGGGGCACCGGGGAGCTGTTTTTT. Protein sequence: CASSLRAWGTGELFF.

This chain uses TRBV7-3 with TRBJ2-4; TRBD2 agrees at 12 bases. The germline gives CDR1 SGHTA, CDR2 FQGTGA. This CDR3 contains 16 residues. Trimming at V came to 4 bases and at J to 6 bases, leaving 7 bases not matched to a gene. CDR3 loop: CASSSLAGGPGNIQYF. CDR3 bases: TGTGCCAGCAGCTCCCTAGCGGGAGGGCCGGGAAACATTCAGTACTTC.

The chain is built from TRBV11-2 and TRBJ2-1; D is perhaps TRBD2 (5 bases). V lost 0 bases, J lost 4 bases, and 10 bases lay in between. This CDR3 has 15 residues. Germline V gene lookup returns CDR1 SGHAT and CDR2 FQNNGV. The CDR3 DNA follows: TGTGCCAGCAGCTTAGAGGCCAGAGGGTACAATGAGCAGTTCTTC. Translated, it gives CASSLEARGYNEQFF.

The chain uses TRBV11-3 and TRBJ2-2; D unclear. V was pared by 3 bases and J by 5 bases, with 4 bases between. The CDR3 totals 12 residues. CDR1 is SGHNT, CDR2 YENEEA, per germline. The CDR3 protein is CASSFSTGELFF. CDR3 nucleotide sequence: TGTGCCAGCAGCTTCTCTACCGGGGAGCTGTTTTTT.

The rearrangement joins TRBV19 to TRBJ2-1, with 14 bases that match TRBD2. Unmatched junction bases numbered 9, after V lost 5 bases and J lost 0 bases. The germline V gene has CDR1 LNHDA and CDR2 SQIVND (reference sequence). The CDR3 is made up of 19 amino acids. In DNA form, the CDR3 reads TGTGCCAGTAGTGCCGGGACTAGCGGGAGTCGGAGCTCCTACAATGAGCAGTTCTTC. It codes for CASSAGTSGSRSSYNEQFF. Based on the CDR3 plus reference TRBV19 and TRBJ2-1, the full variable domain is DGGITQSPKYLFRKEGQNVTLSCEQNLNHDAMYWYRQDPGQGLRLIYYSQIVNDFQKGDIAEGYSVSREKKESFPLTVTSAQKNPTAFYLCASSAGTSGSRSSYNEQFFGPGTRLTVL.

This chain joins TRBV5-1 and TRBJ2-1; D unresolved. Germline V lookup: CDR1 SGHRS, CDR2 YFSETQ. The CDR3 contains 15 residues. V lost 3 bases and J 0 bases, leaving 10 bases between the germline ends. The DNA for the CDR3 is TGCGCCAGCAGCTGGGCGGAGAGCTCCTACAATGAGCAGTTCTTC. Translation gives CASSWAESSYNEQFF.

The chain couples TRBV5-1 to TRBJ2-7; 11 nucleotides match TRBD2. The CDR3 is made up of 15 amino acids. After removal of 4 bases from V and 6 bases from J, the junction contained 9 bases not matched to a gene. Germline lookup yields CDR1 SGHRS and CDR2 YFSETQ. In DNA form, the CDR3 reads TGCGCCAGCAGCGCGACTAGCGGGGACCTACGCGAGCAGTACTTC. Residues: CASSATSGDLREQYF. Combining the CDR3 with reference TRBV5-1 and TRBJ2-7 gives the whole variable domain KAGVTQTPRYLIKTRGQQVTLSCSPISGHRSVSWYQQTPGQGLQFLFEYFSETQRNKGNFPGRFSGRQFSNSRSEMNVSTLELGDSALYLCASSATSGDLREQYFGPGTRLTVT.

The rearrangement links TRBV6-6 to TRBJ1-6, with a tentative D call TRBD1 (5 bases). Germline loops: CDR1 MNHNY, CDR2 SVGAGI (reference sequence). The CDR3 spans 15 residues. The V end was cut by 5 bases, the J end by 0 bases, with 8 bases between. The DNA for the CDR3 is TGTGCCAGCAGTCAGGGAAGCTCCTATAATTCACCCCTCCACTTT. Its translation is CASSQGSSYNSPLHF.

The CDR3 region is CASSPGLAVTYNEQFF. As DNA, the CDR3 is TGCGCCAGCAGCCCGGGACTAGCAGTAACCTACAATGAGCAGTTCTTC. The chain is built from TRBV5-1 and TRBJ2-1; 9 bases map to TRBD2. The length of the CDR3 is 16 residues. Looked up from germline, CDR1 is SGHRS and CDR2 is YFSETQ. V trimming: 4 bases; J trimming: 2 bases; junction bases outside the gene matches: 7.

The chain carries TRBV6-1 and TRBJ2-1; 7 nucleotides agree with TRBD2. The CDR3 contains 16 residues. With V trimmed by 4 bases and J by 2 bases, 8 bases remained unmatched. Germline assignment: CDR1 MNHNS and CDR2 SASEGT. CDR3 sequence reads: CASSVTERDPYNEQFF. In DNA, the CDR3 is TGTGCCAGCAGTGTTACCGAGCGGGACCCCTACAATGAGCAGTTCTTC.

The V gene is TRBV29-1, the J gene TRBJ1-1, with D possibly matching TRBD1 (5 bases). Per germline, CDR1 SQVTM and CDR2 ANQGSEA. CDR3 length: 13 residues. The CDR3 is CCFSGGAGTEAFF. The CDR3 DNA reads as TGCTGCTTTAGTGGCGGGGCCGGAACTGAAGCTTTCTTT.

In its sample, this clone was seen once. The V and J genes are TRBV2 and TRBJ2-1, with 11 bases aligning to TRBD2. Germline V lookup: CDR1 SNHLY, CDR2 FYNNEI. V dropped 4 bases and J dropped 6; count of bases not matched to a gene: 11. The CDR3 length is 17 residues. The CDR3 loop is CASSARTSGGRANEQFF. Written as DNA, the CDR3 is TGTGCCAGCAGTGCCAGAACTAGCGGGGGACGGGCCAATGAGCAGTTCTTC.

The table lists this clone with a count of one. The V call is TRBV29-1, the J call TRBJ1-5; the D is unclear. CDR3 length: 13 residues. The germline V gene has CDR1 SQVTM and CDR2 ANQGSEA. The ends were cut back, 6 bases at V and 4 bases at J, with 13 bases in the middle. CDR3 region: CSVVLDGNQPQHF. The CDR3 DNA reads as TGCAGCGTCGTGCTGGACGGGAATCAGCCCCAGCATTTT.

The rearrangement links TRBV15 to TRBJ2-5; no clear D gene. Germline V gives CDR1 LNHNV, CDR2 YYDKDF (reference sequence). V was shortened by 1 base and J by 1 base, with 10 bases between the two germline ends. CDR3 size: 15 residues. The CDR3 coding sequence is TGTGCCACCAGCAGAGCCCTCGGACCCCAAGAGACCCAGTACTTC. Its translation: CATSRALGPQETQYF.

This clone showed up just a few times. The J gene is TRBJ2-2, the V gene TRBV2; either TRBD1 or TRBD2 may fit D (5 bases each). Germline loops: CDR1 SNHLY, CDR2 FYNNEI. The CDR3 is 18 residues long. V was pared by 5 bases and J by 2 bases, with 21 bases between. In DNA form, the CDR3 reads TGTGCCAGCAGTAGGACAAATTCGGGGTGGGGAAACACCGGGGAGCTGTTTTTT. Its protein product is CASSRTNSGWGNTGELFF.

The CDR3 here is CASSSSGCAVATQYF. DNA for the CDR3: TGTGCCAGCAGTTCCTCGGGGTGTGCAGTGGCGACCCAGTACTTC. This chain uses TRBV12-1 with TRBJ2-5; the table gives TRBD2 as D, unverified against the DNA. TRBV12-1 is a recognized pseudogene. The CDR3 is 15 amino acids.

J is TRBJ2-3 and V is TRBV11-2; D call uncertain. The CDR3 spans 13 residues. Germline-derived CDR1 and CDR2 are SGHAT and FQNNGV. V gave up 5 bases and J gave up 0 bases, with 6 bases separating them. The DNA of the CDR3 is TGTGCCAGCAGCGACACTAGCACAGATACGCAGTATTTT. It translates to CASSDTSTDTQYF.

This chain uses TRBV7-9 with TRBJ2-3, with D possibly TRBD2 on 6 matching bases. CDR1 SEHNR and CDR2 FQNEAQ come from the germline V gene (reference sequence). The CDR3 is made up of 14 amino acids. Trimming took off 4 bases at V and 2 bases at J, with 10 bases between the two ends. CDR3 loop: CASSSDYSTDTQYF. CDR3 sequence (DNA): TGTGCCAGCAGCTCGGACTACTCCACAGATACGCAGTATTTT. Supplemented by reference TRBV7-9 and TRBJ2-3, the full variable domain reads DTGVSQNPRHKITKRGQNVTFRCDPISEHNRLYWYRQTLGQGPEFLTYFQNEAQLEKSRLLSDRFSAERPKGSFSTLEIQRTEQGDSAMYLCASSSDYSTDTQYFGPGTRLTVL.

This clone was seen a single time. The rearrangement links TRBV7-9 to TRBJ2-7; 10 nucleotides match TRBD2. Losses at the gene ends were 3 bases for V and 6 bases for J; bases not matched to a gene: 5. Germline-derived CDR1 and CDR2 are SEHNR and FQNEAQ (reference sequence). CDR3 length: 14 amino acids. CDR3: CASSLDSGRSEQYF. CDR3 DNA sequence: TGTGCCAGCAGCTTGGATAGCGGGAGGTCCGAGCAGTACTTC.

V and J are TRBV30 and TRBJ2-1, with TRBD2 matching 8 bases. The CDR3 consists of 15 residues. V shed 3 bases and J 6 bases; nucleotides not matched to a gene: 10. The germline V gene has CDR1 GTSNPN and CDR2 SVGIG (reference sequence). Here the CDR3 reads CAWSPRTSRSNEQFF. The CDR3 nucleotides are TGTGCCTGGAGCCCCCGGACTAGCAGAAGCAATGAGCAGTTCTTC.

The rearrangement uses TRBV19 and TRBJ2-7; TRBD2 aligns across 8 bases. Trimming cost V 5 bases and J 4 bases; bases outside gene matches: 4. The germline CDR1 and CDR2 sequences are LNHDA and SQIVND (reference sequence). The length of the CDR3 is 13 residues. CDR3 DNA: TGTGCCAGTAGTTTACGGGAGGGATACGAGCAGTACTTC. This gives the protein CASSLREGYEQYF.

J is TRBJ2-7 and V is TRBV7-2; D gene unclear. The germline CDR1 and CDR2 sequences are SGHTA and FQGNSA. This CDR3 region has 14 residues. V shed 1 base and J shed 0 bases, with 7 bases lying between them. For the CDR3, the DNA is TGTGCCAGCAGCTTAGAACTGAGCTCCTACGAGCAGTACTTC. Residues: CASSLELSSYEQYF.

The V call is TRBV7-3, the J call TRBJ2-5, with a weak D call TRBD2 (5 bases). This CDR3 is built from 13 residues. Trimming left V 4 bases short and J 5 bases short, with 11 bases between. The germline V gene has CDR1 SGHTA and CDR2 FQGTGA. The CDR3 sequence is CASSSGLRETQYF. In nucleotides, the CDR3 is TGTGCCAGCAGCTCCGGACTCCGGGAGACCCAGTACTTC.

The chain links TRBV5-5 to TRBJ1-5, with 8 bases lining up with TRBD1. Germline V gives CDR1 SGHKS, CDR2 YYEKEE (reference sequence). This CDR3 has 15 amino acids. Germline trimming cut 0 bases from V and 2 bases from J; bases unmatched to any gene: 1. The CDR3 region has the DNA TGTGCCAGCAGCTTGGCAGGGGGCGGCAATCAGCCCCAGCATTTT. It yields the protein CASSLAGGGNQPQHF.